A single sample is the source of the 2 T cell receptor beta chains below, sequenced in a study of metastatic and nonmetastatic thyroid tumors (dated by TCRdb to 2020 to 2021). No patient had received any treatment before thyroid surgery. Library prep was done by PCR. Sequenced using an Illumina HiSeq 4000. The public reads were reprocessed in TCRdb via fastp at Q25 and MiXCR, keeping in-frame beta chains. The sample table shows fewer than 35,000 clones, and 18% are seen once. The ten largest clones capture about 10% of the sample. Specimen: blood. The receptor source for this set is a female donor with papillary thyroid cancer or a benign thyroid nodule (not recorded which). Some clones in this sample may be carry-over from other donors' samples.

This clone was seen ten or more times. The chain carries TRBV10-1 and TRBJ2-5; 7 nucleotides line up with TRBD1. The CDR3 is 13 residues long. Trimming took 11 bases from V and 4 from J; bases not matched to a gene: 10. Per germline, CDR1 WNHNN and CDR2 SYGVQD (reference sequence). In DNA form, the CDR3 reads TGCGCCGCCCCGACAGGGAAAAGAGAGACCCAGTACTTC. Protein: CAAPTGKRETQYF.

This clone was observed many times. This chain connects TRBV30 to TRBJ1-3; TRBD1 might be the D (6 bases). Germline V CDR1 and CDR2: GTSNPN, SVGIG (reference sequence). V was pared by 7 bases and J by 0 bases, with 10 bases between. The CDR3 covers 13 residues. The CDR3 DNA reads TGTGCCTTACAGGGTATCTCTGGAAACACCATATATTTT. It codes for CALQGISGNTIYF.